Below are 29 T cell receptor beta chains sequenced from a single sample in a study of control samples from healthy donors and cancer patients. Profiling relied on immunoSEQ multiplex PCR, and the TCRdb table lists in-frame clones only, not all of them. The sample has tens of thousands of clones; about 89% are singletons. The sequencing input was PBMCs. The receptors here all came from a woman in her forties or fifties with colorectal cancer.

The chain is built from TRBV7-2 and TRBJ1-4, with D tentatively TRBD1 (6 bases). With 1 base removed from V and 7 bases from J, the gap between germline ends came to 10 bases. This CDR3 contains 14 residues. Looked up from germline, CDR1 is SGHTA and CDR2 is FQGNSA. The CDR3 protein is CASSLVGGGEKLFF. The DNA of the CDR3 is TGTGCCAGCAGCTTAGTAGGGGGGGGTGAAAAACTGTTTTTT.

The chain employs TRBV10-2 and TRBJ2-5; 8 positions agree with TRBD2. Germline V gene data show CDR1 as WSHSY and CDR2 as SAAADI. V was pared by 4 bases and J by 7 bases, with 11 bases of the junction left unmatched. The CDR3 covers 15 residues. The CDR3: CASSGPSGLASTQYF. For the CDR3, the DNA is TGCGCCAGCAGTGGCCCCTCCGGACTAGCTTCGACCCAGTACTTC.

This chain links TRBV5-1 with TRBJ1-2, with a tentative D call TRBD1 (5 bases). Germline V lookup: CDR1 SGHRS, CDR2 YFSETQ. With 4 bases removed from V and 3 bases from J, the gap between germline ends came to 7 bases. There are 12 residues in the CDR3. The CDR3 coding sequence is TGCGCCAGCAGCGCGACAGACTATGGCTACACCTTC. Translated, it gives CASSATDYGYTF.

The gene calls are TRBV6-5 and TRBJ2-1; 8 nucleotides agree with TRBD2. The germline V gene encodes CDR1 MNHEY and CDR2 SVGAGI. The CDR3 is made up of 15 amino acids. V trimming: 2 bases; J trimming: 8 bases; junction bases outside the gene matches: 8. CDR3 in DNA: TGTGCCAGCAGTTACAAGGGACTAGATTCAGATGAGCAGTTCTTC. Translated, it gives CASSYKGLDSDEQFF.

This chain uses TRBV20-1 with TRBJ1-1; D not certain. CDR1 and CDR2 from the germline V gene are DFQATT and SNEGSKA (reference sequence). Trimming removed 3 bases from V and 7 bases from J, with 27 bases in between. CDR3 length: 17 residues. This CDR3 reads CSASPPRRGPDKNEAFF. CDR3 in DNA: TGCAGTGCTAGTCCCCCAAGACGAGGGCCCGACAAAAATGAAGCTTTCTTT.

The V gene is TRBV7-9, the J gene TRBJ1-5; D uncertain. The CDR3 extends over 15 amino acids. CDR1 is SEHNR and CDR2 is FQNEAQ in the germline V gene (reference sequence). V was trimmed by 1 base and J by 0 bases, leaving 7 bases between them. The CDR3 spells CASSLGSDSNQPQHF. For the CDR3, the DNA is TGTGCCAGCAGCTTAGGCAGCGATAGCAATCAGCCCCAGCATTTT.

This chain connects TRBV9 to TRBJ2-5; D is ambiguous. The germline gives CDR1 SGDLS, CDR2 YYNGEE. The ends were cut back, 1 base at V and 2 bases at J, with 6 bases in the middle. The CDR3 sequence is 13 residues long. The CDR3 region is CASSVFGQETQYF. DNA of the CDR3: TGTGCCAGCAGCGTATTTGGGCAAGAGACCCAGTACTTC. The whole variable domain, remainder taken from reference TRBV9 and TRBJ2-5, is DSGVTQTPKHLITATGQRVTLRCSPRSGDLSVYWYQQSLDQGLQFLIQYYNGEERAKGNILERFSAQQFPDLHSELNLSSLELGDSALYFCASSVFGQETQYFGPGTRLLVL.

The chain links TRBV5-1 to TRBJ2-3; a weak D match, TRBD1 (6 bases). The CDR3 runs to 14 residues. The V and J ends lost 8 bases and 1 base respectively, with 14 bases between them. From germline, CDR1 is SGHRS and CDR2 YFSETQ. Here the CDR3 DNA reads TGCGCCAGTTTGCAGGGGATCGGCACAGATACGCAGTATTTT. Translation: CASLQGIGTDTQYF.

This rearrangement joins TRBV6-5 to TRBJ2-5; D tentatively reads TRBD1 or TRBD2 (5 bases each). Trimming pared 6 bases from V and 2 bases from J, leaving 13 bases between. CDR3 length: 14 amino acids. Looked up from germline, CDR1 is MNHEY and CDR2 is SVGAGI. CDR3 region: CASRELGRQETQYF. The CDR3 DNA reads TGTGCCAGCAGAGAGCTGGGACGGCAAGAGACCCAGTACTTC.

This chain connects TRBV30 to TRBJ1-2, with 8 bases fitting TRBD1. The CDR3 sequence is 13 residues long. The V and J ends lost 1 base and 7 bases, in that order; junction bases with no gene match: 5. Germline V gene lookup returns CDR1 GTSNPN and CDR2 SVGIG (reference sequence). CDR3 sequence: CAWSGQGIRGYTF. DNA of the CDR3: TGTGCCTGGAGTGGACAGGGGATTCGTGGCTACACCTTC.

This clone was seen only a few times. This sequence joins TRBV2 and TRBJ1-5; D not certain. Trimming took 7 bases from V and 3 from J, leaving 10 bases between them. CDR3 length equals 13 residues. Germline V CDR1 and CDR2: SNHLY, FYNNEI. CDR3 DNA: TGTGCCAGCAAAGCACGAGACAATCAGCCCCAGCATTTT. Its protein is CASKARDNQPQHF.

The chain recombines TRBV4-3 with TRBJ2-2; D gene ambiguous. This CDR3 has 16 residues. CDR1 LGHNA and CDR2 YSLEER come from the germline V gene. V was pared by 4 bases and J by 0 bases, with 12 bases between. CDR3 amino acids: CASSPNPDSNTGELFF. DNA of the CDR3: TGCGCCAGCAGCCCTAATCCGGATTCGAACACCGGGGAGCTGTTTTTT.

CDR3 DNA sequence: TGTGCCAGCAGCTTGGGGGGGAACTATGGCTACACCTTC. This translates into CASSLGGNYGYTF. The chain joins TRBV5-6 to TRBJ1-2, with D perhaps matching TRBD1 (5 bases). Between the trimmed V and J ends, which lost 0 bases and 2 bases, there was a span of 5 bases. Germline V lookup: CDR1 SGHDT, CDR2 YYEEEE. This CDR3 has 13 amino acids. The full variable domain, its missing parts supplied by reference TRBV5-6 and TRBJ1-2, is DAGVTQSPTHLIKTRGQQVTLRCSPKSGHDTVSWYQQALGQGPQFIFQYYEEEERQRGNFPDRFSGHQFPNYSSELNVNALLLGDSALYLCASSLGGNYGYTFGSGTRLTVV.

This chain links TRBV7-2 with TRBJ2-5; no definite D call. In germline, CDR1 is SGHTA, CDR2 FQGNSA. The CDR3 consists of 12 residues. Trimming cost V 1 base and J 1 base, with 1 base left between them. This chain's CDR3 is CASSLVQETQYF. The CDR3 bases are TGTGCCAGCAGCTTAGTCCAAGAGACCCAGTACTTC. The full variable domain, completed using reference TRBV7-2 and TRBJ2-5, is GAGVSQSPSNKVTEKGKDVELRCDPISGHTALYWYRQSLGQGLEFLIYFQGNSAPDKSGLPSDRFSAERTGGSVSTLTIQRTQQEDSAVYLCASSLVQETQYFGPGTRLLVL.

V usage is TRBV18 and J usage is TRBJ1-5; D remains unclear. This CDR3 comprises 15 residues. V gave up 6 bases and J gave up 0 bases, with 12 bases separating them. CDR1 KGHSH and CDR2 LQKENI come from the germline V gene. Written as DNA, the CDR3 is TGTGCCAGCTCCTCAGCGGGGAATAGCAATCAGCCCCAGCATTTT. It yields the protein CASSSAGNSNQPQHF. Variable domain in full (rest from reference TRBV18 and TRBJ1-5): NAGVMQNPRHLVRRRGQEARLRCSPMKGHSHVYWYRQLPEEGLKFMVYLQKENIIDESGMPKERFSAEFPKEGPSILRIQQVVRGDSAAYFCASSSAGNSNQPQHFGDGTRLSIL.

This CDR3 is CASRPGLAGADTQYF. The CDR3 DNA sequence: TGTGCCAGCAGACCGGGACTAGCGGGGGCCGATACGCAGTATTTT. The rearrangement joins TRBV27 to TRBJ2-3; TRBD2 aligns across 14 bases. Germline V CDR1 and CDR2: MNHEY, SMNVEV (reference sequence). The J segment lost 6 bases and the V segment lost 6 bases, leaving 5 bases of the junction unmatched. CDR3 size: 15 residues.

The rearrangement uses TRBV7-9 and TRBJ1-1, with 7 bases lining up with TRBD1. The CDR3 has 17 amino acids. CDR1 and CDR2 from the germline V gene are SEHNR and FQNEAQ (reference sequence). V trimming: 7 bases; J trimming: 6 bases; junction bases outside the gene matches: 20. The DNA for the CDR3 is TGTGCCAGCACCCCCTCCGGGGGCAGGACAGGTTTCGCTGAAGCTTTCTTT. It codes for CASTPSGGRTGFAEAFF. Looking up the rest from reference TRBV7-9 and TRBJ1-1 gives the full variable domain: DTGVSQNPRHKITKRGQNVTFRCDPISEHNRLYWYRQTLGQGPEFLTYFQNEAQLEKSRLLSDRFSAERPKGSFSTLEIQRTEQGDSAMYLCASTPSGGRTGFAEAFFGQGTRLTVV.

This clone was seen only once. This rearrangement joins TRBV4-3 to TRBJ2-1; 11 bases align to TRBD2. The germline V gene has CDR1 LGHNA and CDR2 YSLEER. The CDR3 spans 16 residues. V lost 4 bases and J lost 6; bases outside the gene matches: 8. CDR3 region: CASSRASSGGSNEQFF. DNA of the CDR3: TGCGCCAGCAGCCGAGCGTCTAGCGGGGGGTCCAATGAGCAGTTCTTC.

V usage is TRBV10-1 and J usage is TRBJ2-1; 10 bases fit TRBD2. CDR1 and CDR2 (germline): WNHNN, SYGVQD (reference sequence). The CDR3 is 16 amino acids. The ends lost 7 bases at V and 6 bases at J; junction bases unmatched: 12. The CDR3 sequence: CASTPALAGASNEQFF. The CDR3 DNA follows: TGCGCCAGCACCCCGGCTCTAGCGGGGGCTAGCAATGAGCAGTTCTTC.

The rearrangement joins TRBV2 to TRBJ2-3; 10 nucleotides align to TRBD2. The CDR3 is 15 amino acids. The V gene end was trimmed by 5 bases and the J gene end by 2 bases; junction bases not matched to a gene: 4. The germline V gene encodes CDR1 SNHLY and CDR2 FYNNEI. For the CDR3, the DNA is TGTGCCAGCAGTACCGGACTAGCGGCCACAGATACGCAGTATTTT. It encodes CASSTGLAATDTQYF.

The chain carries TRBV6-2 or TRBV6-3 and TRBJ2-5; D is ambiguous. V was clipped by 0 bases and J by 5 bases, with 4 bases between them. The CDR3 spans 12 residues. Per the germline V gene, CDR1 is MNHEY and CDR2 is SVGEGT. CDR3 sequence reads: CASSYSTETQYF. DNA of the CDR3: TGTGCCAGCAGTTACTCGACGGAGACCCAGTACTTC.

This chain connects TRBV7-2 to TRBJ2-1; 9 bases match TRBD2. Germline V lookup: CDR1 SGHTA, CDR2 FQGNSA. V lost 5 bases and J lost 10; bases outside the gene matches: 15. The CDR3 consists of 16 residues. In nucleotides, the CDR3 is TGTGCCAGCAGCCCCCCTGGGGGCGGGGGGGCGAGGGAGCAGTTCTTC. It yields the protein CASSPPGGGGAREQFF.

CDR3 region: CASSLWGVDRDEEGYTF. CDR3 nucleotides: TGTGCCAGCAGTTTATGGGGTGTTGACAGGGACGAAGAAGGCTACACCTTC. The rearrangement links TRBV27 to TRBJ1-2; 7 positions match TRBD1. The CDR3 extends over 17 amino acids. Germline CDR1 is MNHEY and CDR2 is SMNVEV (reference sequence). Trimming cost V 1 base and J 8 bases; bases outside gene matches: 16.

The J gene is TRBJ2-6, the V gene TRBV19; D gene unclear. Germline values: CDR1 LNHDA, CDR2 SQIVND (reference sequence). V was trimmed by 3 bases and J by 2 bases, leaving 5 bases between them. The CDR3 runs 14 residues. CDR3 DNA: TGTGCCAGTAGTATTGGTGCTGGGGCCAACGTCCTGACTTTC. Its translation is CASSIGAGANVLTF.

The chain carries TRBV6-5 and TRBJ2-7, with no clear D. Germline lookup yields CDR1 MNHEY and CDR2 SVGAGI. The length of the CDR3 is 13 residues. V was pared by 6 bases and J by 5 bases, with 14 bases between. The CDR3 nucleotides read TGTGCCAGCAGCTCGCAAGGGTTACACGAGCAGTACGTC. This encodes CASSSQGLHEQYV.

The V call is TRBV5-1, the J call TRBJ1-1; 9 nucleotides align to TRBD1. CDR3 length: 14 amino acids. With V trimmed by 4 bases and J by 3 bases, 4 bases remained unmatched. The germline gives CDR1 SGHRS, CDR2 YFSETQ. The CDR3 nucleotides are TGCGCCAGCAGCCCTCGACAGGGGGACACTGAAGCTTTCTTT. Protein product: CASSPRQGDTEAFF.

The gene calls are TRBV6-5 and TRBJ2-1; D is unresolved. The CDR3 is 13 residues long. Deletions cut 8 bases from V and 1 base from J, with 9 bases between. Germline V lookup: CDR1 MNHEY, CDR2 SVGAGI. The CDR3 protein is CASGIRSYNEQFF. The CDR3 DNA reads as TGTGCCAGCGGAATTCGGTCCTACAATGAGCAGTTCTTC.

The genes are TRBV2 and TRBJ2-7, with 7 bases lining up with TRBD2. CDR3 size: 13 residues. V was clipped by 6 bases and J by 7 bases; unmatched bases: 9. Germline CDR1 is SNHLY and CDR2 is FYNNEI. The CDR3 nucleotides read TGTGCCAGCAGCCCCGTCTTCGGGGGGGAGCAGTACGTC. Its protein is CASSPVFGGEQYV.

V and J are TRBV7-9 and TRBJ1-4; unclear D gene. Per germline, CDR1 SEHNR and CDR2 FQNEAQ (reference sequence). This CDR3 contains 13 residues. V lost 1 base and J lost 10, with 10 bases in between. The CDR3 DNA reads TGTGCCAGCAGCTTAGAACCCAGAGGAAAACTGTTTTTT. It codes for CASSLEPRGKLFF.